This T cell receptor beta chain was sequenced during a study of T cells of healthy individuals. Unmatched junction bases numbered 2, after V lost 0 bases and J lost 2 bases. This CDR3 region has 14 residues. Looked up from germline, CDR1 is SGDLS and CDR2 is YYNGEE. Via MiXCR, TCRdb re-called the 5' RACE reads, giving one row per CDR3 protein. In the table there are about 96,000 distinct CDR3 sequences, under 20% of which are singletons. This TCR came from a human donor in good health. The chain uses TRBV9 and TRBJ2-7; 7 bases agree with TRBD1. CDR3 nucleotides: TGTGCCAGCAGCGTAGTAGACAGGGCCTACGAGCAGTACTTC. Its protein is CASSVVDRAYEQYF.